These T cell receptor beta chains were read from a single sample in a study of PD-1 blockade in classical Hodgkin lymphoma. Libraries were prepared by immunoSEQ multiplex PCR; TCRdb keeps only in-frame clonotypes and omits some of them. The sample records 55,000 to 65,000 clones, roughly nine tenths being singletons. Sample: peripheral blood mononuclear cells (PBMCs), taken at baseline. The receptors shown here come from a human donor with classical Hodgkin lymphoma. CDR3s include the opening cysteine and the closing phenylalanine or tryptophan. Fields, in order: D gene, V gene, J gene, clone size, CDR3 protein, CDR3 DNA. A D gene is named only where the DNA matches it firmly. Expanded clones get a size class; other rows say once, few or many, or leave the size out.

>-|TRBV6-1|TRBJ2-7|-
CASKSGQQLYEQYF
TGTGCCAGCAAATCGGGACAACAGCTCTACGAGCAGTACTTC
>-|TRBV29-1|TRBJ1-1|once
CSVEWRGDYAAFF
TGCAGCGTTGAGTGGAGGGGGGATTATGCGGCTTTCTTT
>-|TRBV21-1|TRBJ1-5|-
CASSKVSGQGAGSNQPQHF
TGTGCCAGCAGCAAAGTTTCCGGACAGGGGGCCGGGAGCAATCAGCCCCAGCATTTT
>-|TRBV6-5|TRBJ1-4|-
CASSYRLMGRNEKLFF
TGTGCCAGCAGTTACCGACTAATGGGGAGGAACGAAAAACTGTTTTTT
>TRBD2|TRBV19|TRBJ2-3|-
CASTRLAGRADTQYF
TGTGCCAGTACCCGACTAGCGGGGCGGGCAGATACGCAGTATTTT
>-|TRBV6-6|TRBJ1-2|-
CANPNREVAYGYTF
TGTGCCAACCCAAACAGGGAGGTTGCCTATGGCTACACCTTC
>-|TRBV5-8|TRBJ1-5|-
CASNPRGFDQPQHF
TGTGCCAGCAACCCTAGGGGGTTCGATCAGCCCCAGCATTTT
>-|TRBV5-1|TRBJ2-1|-
CASHLDSFSYNEQFF
TGCGCCAGCCACCTGGACAGTTTTTCCTACAATGAGCAGTTCTTC
>TRBD1|TRBV11-2|TRBJ1-2|-
CASSSLATGQGYVDYGYTF
TGTGCCAGCAGCTCTTTAGCCACGGGACAGGGTTACGTTGACTATGGCTACACCTTC
>-|TRBV30|TRBJ1-1|-
CAWIDSFNRGWGAAFF
TGTGCCTGGATCGATTCATTCAATCGAGGATGGGGTGCTGCTTTCTTT
>-|TRBV7-8|TRBJ2-5|-
CASSPENSQETQYF
TGTGCCAGCAGCCCGGAAAATAGCCAAGAGACCCAGTACTTC
>-|TRBV7-2|TRBJ1-3|-
CASSFSVGSGNTIYF
TGTGCCAGCAGCTTTTCCGTCGGCTCTGGAAACACCATATATTTT
>-|TRBV6-6|TRBJ1-1|-
CASSYRSAGTEAFF
TGTGCCAGCAGTTACCGGTCTGCGGGCACTGAAGCTTTCTTT
>-|TRBV9|TRBJ1-6|-
CASSVGRGDINSPLHF
TGTGCCAGCAGCGTAGGGAGGGGCGATATTAATTCACCCCTCCACTTT
>TRBD1|TRBV5-6|TRBJ1-2|-
CASSWDSGYGYTF
TGTGCCAGCAGCTGGGACAGTGGCTATGGCTACACCTTC
>-|TRBV15|TRBJ2-5|-
CATARGNQETQYF
TGTGCCACCGCAAGGGGGAACCAAGAGACCCAGTACTTC
>-|TRBV4-2|TRBJ2-3|-
CASSEGMRPGDPDTQYF
TGTGCCAGCAGCGAAGGGATGAGGCCAGGAGATCCAGATACGCAGTATTTT
>-|TRBV27|TRBJ2-7|-
CASSLSPSYEQYF
TGTGCCAGCAGTTTAAGCCCGTCCTACGAGCAGTACTTC
>-|TRBV5-1|TRBJ2-6|-
CASSRLPGQGTSGANVLTF
TGCGCCAGCAGCAGACTACCGGGACAAGGAACCTCTGGGGCCAACGTCCTGACTTTC
>-|TRBV4-2|TRBJ2-1|-
CASSQRQTDINEQFF
TGTGCCAGCAGCCAGAGACAGACCGATATCAATGAGCAGTTCTTC
>TRBD1|TRBV10-3|TRBJ1-5|-
CAISENLGQANQPQHF
TGTGCCATCAGCGAAAACCTGGGACAGGCTAATCAGCCCCAGCATTTT
>-|TRBV7-8|TRBJ2-7|-
CASSLGVPLGRSHYEQYF
TGTGCCAGCAGCTTAGGGGTTCCATTGGGGAGATCTCACTACGAGCAGTACTTC
>-|TRBV6-1|TRBJ1-1|-
CASSPIITLNTEAFF
TGTGCCAGCAGCCCTATTATTACCCTGAACACTGAAGCTTTCTTT
>TRBD1|TRBV2|TRBJ1-2|-
CAGRDRLDFGYTF
TGTGCCGGGAGGGACAGGCTGGATTTTGGCTACACCTTC
>-|TRBV5-5|TRBJ1-1|-
CASSLATEAFF
TGTGCCAGCAGCTTGGCCACTGAAGCTTTCTTT
>-|TRBV10-1|TRBJ1-4|-
CASSDAAATNEKLFF
TGCGCCAGCAGTGACGCGGCCGCAACTAATGAAAAACTGTTTTTT
>TRBD1|TRBV7-8|TRBJ1-2|-
CASSSGTGRFNYGYTF
TGTGCCAGCAGCTCCGGGACAGGCCGTTTTAACTATGGCTACACCTTC
>TRBD2|TRBV10-3|TRBJ2-1|-
CAISETSGGYNEQFF
TGTGCCATCAGTGAGACTAGCGGGGGCTACAATGAGCAGTTCTTC
>-|TRBV6-1|TRBJ2-2|once
CASSEVTVSYHGELFF
TGTGCCAGCAGTGAAGTCACAGTCTCGTACCACGGGGAGCTGTTTTTT
>-|TRBV7-7|TRBJ2-5|-
CASSFGHQETQYF
TGTGCTAGCAGCTTTGGCCACCAAGAGACCCAGTACTTC
>TRBD1|TRBV5-1|TRBJ1-1|once
CASSQGGAKNTEAFF
TGCGCCAGCAGCCAAGGGGGCGCGAAGAACACTGAAGCTTTCTTT
>-|TRBV6-5|TRBJ1-1|-
CAIGDTKNTEAFF
TGTGCCATTGGGGACACCAAGAACACTGAAGCTTTCTTT
>TRBD2|TRBV5-4|TRBJ2-3|-
CASSSVNRGGADTQYF
TGTGCCAGCAGCTCGGTGAATCGGGGGGGCGCAGATACGCAGTATTTT
>-|TRBV6-4|TRBJ1-1|-
CASSVYNTEAFF
TGTGCCAGCAGTGTATACAACACTGAAGCTTTCTTT
>-|TRBV30|TRBJ2-5|few
CAWSVVDQRGTQYF
TGTGCCTGGAGTGTAGTGGACCAAAGAGGGACCCAGTACTTC
>TRBD1|TRBV4-2|TRBJ1-4|-
CASSPEAGQGLYEKLFF
TGTGCCAGCAGCCCAGAGGCGGGACAGGGACTCTATGAAAAACTGTTTTTT
>TRBD1|TRBV19|TRBJ2-5|once
CASSMTGGETQYF
TGTGCCAGTAGTATGACAGGGGGCGAGACCCAGTACTTC
>-|TRBV7-2|TRBJ2-4|once
CASSLASTNIQYF
TGTGCCAGCAGCTTAGCCTCTACAAACATTCAGTACTTC
>-|TRBV7-9|TRBJ1-2|-
CASSLDGIEVLAF
TGTGCCAGCAGCTTAGACGGGATAGAGGTACTTGCCTTC